Here is one T cell receptor (beta chain) with its context. As yet, its antigen is unknown. Produced via immunoSEQ multiplex PCR; TCRdb's table is partial and in-frame only. The sample comprises approximately 130,000 clones, under 95% of which are singletons, and approximately 3.4% rests with the top ten. The V and J ends lost 2 bases and 1 base respectively, with 12 bases between them. This CDR3 spans 16 amino acids. Germline CDR1 SGHRS, CDR2 YFSETQ. The sample comes from a study of T cell responses to AZD1222 COVID-19 vaccine. Study-level points and caveats: Most donors were white British, females outnumbered males, and clonal diversity was possibly underestimated. Of the AZD1222 recipients, only 5 or 6 were seropositive at baseline. Vaccination with two AZD1222 doses was followed by a rise in Spike-specific TCR breadth and depth.

This material consisted of peripheral blood, taken on day 0 of AZD1222 vaccination. The chain joins TRBV5-1 to TRBJ2-2, with D tentatively TRBD1 (5 bases). The origin of this receptor is an adult in good health. CDR3 in amino acids: CASSLTLQENTGELFF. In DNA form, the CDR3 reads TGCGCCAGCAGCTTAACGCTACAGGAGAACACCGGGGAGCTGTTTTTT.